One and the same sample provided the 32 T cell receptor beta chains below, sequenced in a study of blood T cell repertoires in COVID-19. Clones were sequenced by immunoSEQ multiplex PCR, and TCRdb holds only the in-frame ones, with some missing. The sample includes about 110,000 clones, about 85% seen only once; the top ten take roughly 1.4%. Material for sequencing was peripheral blood. These receptors were obtained from a man aged 35-49 years with acute or convalescent COVID-19.

The chain uses TRBV18 and TRBJ2-7, with TRBD2 matching over 13 bases. Germline V gene data show CDR1 as KGHSH and CDR2 as LQKENI. CDR3 length: 15 amino acids. V shed 2 bases, J shed 7 bases, and the junction held 5 bases outside the gene matches. The CDR3 loop is CASSPTSGGAREQYF. The CDR3 DNA reads TGTGCCAGCTCACCAACTAGCGGGGGGGCGAGGGAGCAGTACTTC.

The V gene is TRBV5-1, the J gene TRBJ2-1; 14 nucleotides line up with TRBD2. Germline values: CDR1 SGHRS, CDR2 YFSETQ. CDR3 length equals 19 residues. Unmatched junction bases numbered 14, after V lost 1 base and J lost 8 bases. The CDR3 loop is CASSLTTSGGAKYIHEQFF. For the CDR3, the DNA is TGCGCCAGCAGCTTGACGACTAGCGGGGGGGCCAAGTATATCCATGAGCAGTTCTTC. The full variable domain, rest sourced from reference TRBV5-1 and TRBJ2-1, is KAGVTQTPRYLIKTRGQQVTLSCSPISGHRSVSWYQQTPGQGLQFLFEYFSETQRNKGNFPGRFSGRQFSNSRSEMNVSTLELGDSALYLCASSLTTSGGAKYIHEQFFGPGTRLTVL.

The chain recombines TRBV4-3 with TRBJ2-7; the match to TRBD2 covers 10 bases. Germline CDR1 reads LGHNA; CDR2 reads YSLEER. The CDR3 contains 15 residues. V was pared by 0 bases and J by 7 bases, with 6 bases of the junction left unmatched. The CDR3 bases are TGCGCCAGCAGCCAAGACCAGCCGACTAGCGGGGAGCAGTACTTC. It encodes CASSQDQPTSGEQYF.

The chain employs TRBV6-5 and TRBJ2-1, with D perhaps matching TRBD2 (7 bases). Trimming took 6 bases from V and 5 from J, leaving 17 bases between them. CDR3 length: 15 amino acids. Germline assignment: CDR1 MNHEY and CDR2 SVGAGI. CDR3 DNA sequence: TGTGCCAGCAGACGACTGGGGGGGCGAGACAATGAGCAGTTCTTC. This translates into CASRRLGGRDNEQFF.

J is TRBJ2-7 and V is TRBV6-5, with TRBD1 as a possible D gene (5 bases). The CDR3 runs to 11 residues. CDR1 is MNHEY, CDR2 SVGAGI, per germline. The V end was cut by 3 bases, the J end by 7 bases, with 7 bases between. The CDR3 reads CASSYDSEQYF. DNA of the CDR3: TGTGCCAGCAGTTATGACAGTGAGCAGTACTTC.

This rearrangement joins TRBV27 to TRBJ2-7, with D possibly being TRBD1 (6 bases). The germline V gene encodes CDR1 MNHEY and CDR2 SMNVEV (reference sequence). Trimming took off 6 bases at V and 11 bases at J, with 23 bases between the two ends. CDR3 length: 14 amino acids. The CDR3 nucleotides are TGTGCCAGCAGACCAATGTCCTTCCGGGACAAGGAGTACTTC. Translating gives CASRPMSFRDKEYF.

This clone was seen only once. The V and J genes are TRBV19 and TRBJ1-2; 8 positions match TRBD1. The V gene end was trimmed by 1 base and the J gene end by 6 bases; junction bases not matched to a gene: 7. Germline V CDR1 and CDR2: LNHDA, SQIVND (reference sequence). This CDR3 has 15 residues. The CDR3 nucleotides read TGTGCCAGTAGTATAGGGACAGGGCAGTCAAATGGCTACACCTTC. This translates into CASSIGTGQSNGYTF.

The count of this clone is one. The chain recombines TRBV28 with TRBJ2-7; TRBD1 is a possible D gene (6 bases). Trimming took off 3 bases at V and 6 bases at J, with 18 bases between the two ends. Germline V lookup: CDR1 MDHEN, CDR2 SYDVKM. CDR3 length equals 15 residues. The CDR3 sequence is CASSFVGTGIGEQYF. The CDR3, as DNA: TGTGCCAGCAGTTTTGTCGGCACAGGGATCGGCGAGCAGTACTTC.

The gene calls are TRBV5-1 and TRBJ2-3, with TRBD2 matching over 13 bases. V lost 4 bases to trimming and J lost 2 bases; unmatched junction nucleotides: 4. The CDR3 is 16 amino acids. In germline, CDR1 is SGHRS, CDR2 YFSETQ. The CDR3 DNA sequence: TGCGCCAGCAGCCCAACTAGCGGGAGGGCCACAGATACGCAGTATTTT. Protein: CASSPTSGRATDTQYF.

The gene calls are TRBV27 and TRBJ2-1; 8 bases fit TRBD1. CDR1 MNHEY and CDR2 SMNVEV come from the germline V gene (reference sequence). The V segment lost 6 bases and the J segment 12 bases; nucleotides outside the gene matches: 13. This CDR3 comprises 14 residues. The CDR3 loop is CASSPGDRTLLQFF. DNA for the CDR3: TGTGCCAGCAGCCCTGGGGACAGGACCTTGTTGCAGTTCTTC.

DNA for the CDR3: TGTGCCAGCAGCTTACAGGGGAATGTCAACGAGCAGTACTTC. This codes for CASSLQGNVNEQYF. V usage is TRBV7-2 and J usage is TRBJ2-7; a weak D match, TRBD1 (6 bases). This CDR3 comprises 14 residues. Germline lookup yields CDR1 SGHTA and CDR2 FQGNSA. Trimming cost V 2 bases and J 5 bases, with 13 bases left between them.

The chain links TRBV5-1 to TRBJ2-7; 7 nucleotides line up with TRBD2. V was clipped by 4 bases and J by 2 bases; unmatched bases: 6. The CDR3 is 14 amino acids. Germline values: CDR1 SGHRS, CDR2 YFSETQ. The CDR3: CASSQRLAPYEQYF. As DNA, the CDR3 is TGCGCCAGCAGCCAAAGACTAGCCCCCTACGAGCAGTACTTC.

This CDR3 is CASSLPMASGRGRYEQYF. CDR3 nucleotide sequence: TGCGCCAGCAGCTTGCCTATGGCTAGCGGGAGAGGCAGGTACGAGCAGTACTTC. J is TRBJ2-7 and V is TRBV5-1; 10 nucleotides match TRBD2. This CDR3 has 18 amino acids. V shed 1 base, J shed 4 bases, and the junction held 14 bases outside the gene matches. Germline CDR1 SGHRS, CDR2 YFSETQ.

The chain carries TRBV19 and TRBJ2-3; tentative D call: TRBD1 (6 bases). Trimming pared 5 bases from V and 0 bases from J, leaving 12 bases between. The CDR3 length is 15 residues. Germline CDR1 LNHDA, CDR2 SQIVND (reference sequence). The CDR3 nucleotides are TGTGCCAGTAGTCTACAGGGCTATAGCACAGATACGCAGTATTTT. Its translation: CASSLQGYSTDTQYF.

This sequence joins TRBV2 and TRBJ2-1; 9 nucleotides line up with TRBD2. Germline V gene lookup returns CDR1 SNHLY and CDR2 FYNNEI. The length of the CDR3 is 14 residues. Trimming took 2 bases from V and 10 from J; bases not matched to a gene: 6. The CDR3 region is CASSELAGFWEQFF. The CDR3, as DNA: TGTGCCAGCAGTGAACTAGCGGGATTTTGGGAGCAGTTCTTC.

This clone appeared a single time. This chain links TRBV25-1 with TRBJ2-7, with D hard to call. V was shortened by 5 bases and J by 6 bases, with 11 bases between the two germline ends. In germline, CDR1 is MGHDK, CDR2 SYGVNS. The CDR3 has 12 residues. CDR3 amino acids: CASSKPLGEQYF. CDR3 coding DNA: TGTGCCAGCAGTAAGCCGCTCGGCGAGCAGTACTTC.

A few counts support this clone. The rearrangement joins TRBV7-8 to TRBJ2-7; no clear D gene. V shed 1 base and J shed 0 bases, with 10 bases lying between them. This CDR3 has 15 residues. Looked up from germline, CDR1 is SGHVS and CDR2 is FQNEAQ. Written as DNA, the CDR3 is TGTGCCAGCAGCTTAGGAGCGCGGCGCTCCTACGAGCAGTACTTC. It yields the protein CASSLGARRSYEQYF.

The rearrangement uses TRBV11-3 and TRBJ2-5; D might be TRBD1 (5 bases). Trimming took 1 base from V and 5 from J, leaving 8 bases between them. Germline CDR1 is SGHNT and CDR2 is YENEEA. This CDR3 is 13 amino acids long. CDR3 bases: TGTGCCAGCAGCTTAGGGGGCGCGGAGACCCAGTACTTC. This sequence encodes CASSLGGAETQYF.

The chain uses TRBV28 and TRBJ2-1; D might be TRBD1 (6 bases). Germline lookup yields CDR1 MDHEN and CDR2 SYDVKM. V gave up 3 bases and J gave up 4 bases, with 16 bases separating them. The CDR3 covers 16 residues. The CDR3 DNA reads TGTGCCAGCAGTTTCTGGTCCGACAGGCCGTACAATGAGCAGTTCTTC. As protein: CASSFWSDRPYNEQFF.

The V gene is TRBV7-2, the J gene TRBJ1-2; tentatively, D is TRBD1 (6 bases). Trimming stripped 2 bases from V and 0 bases from J, with 22 bases between. Germline loops: CDR1 SGHTA, CDR2 FQGNSA. This CDR3 has 19 amino acids. The CDR3, as DNA: TGTGCCAGCAGCTTACCTGAGACCCGGGACAAGCGAACTAACTATGGCTACACCTTC. This encodes CASSLPETRDKRTNYGYTF.

CDR3 sequence (DNA): TGTGCCAGCAGCCCCCGCGCCGGGGTCACTGAAGCTTTCTTT. This codes for CASSPRAGVTEAFF. The J gene is TRBJ1-1, the V gene TRBV7-9, with D hard to call. Deletions cut 5 bases from V and 4 bases from J, with 14 bases between. CDR3 size: 14 residues. CDR1 and CDR2 (germline): SEHNR, FQNEAQ (reference sequence).

The genes are TRBV28 and TRBJ1-1; D uncertain. The CDR3 sequence is 14 residues long. V dropped 3 bases and J dropped 1 base, with 9 bases sitting between them. CDR1 and CDR2 (germline): MDHEN, SYDVKM. CDR3 sequence (DNA): TGTGCCAGCAGTTTGTCGGGGTGGAACACTGAAGCTTTCTTT. It is translated as CASSLSGWNTEAFF.

The chain links TRBV5-5 to TRBJ2-3; possibly TRBD1 for D (6 bases). CDR1 and CDR2 from the germline V gene are SGHKS and YYEKEE (reference sequence). This CDR3 has 16 residues. V was cut by 2 bases and J by 0 bases, with 13 bases left in between. CDR3 coding DNA: TGTGCCAGCAGCTTTCGGACAGACCGGAGCACAGATACGCAGTATTTT. Translating gives CASSFRTDRSTDTQYF. Supplemented by reference TRBV5-5 and TRBJ2-3, the full variable domain reads DAGVTQSPTHLIKTRGQQVTLRCSPISGHKSVSWYQQVLGQGPQFIFQYYEKEERGRGNFPDRFSARQFPNYSSELNVNALLLGDSALYLCASSFRTDRSTDTQYFGPGTRLTVL.

This clone was detected once. The J gene is TRBJ1-3, the V gene TRBV4-1; tentative D call: TRBD1 (6 bases). Germline V gives CDR1 MGHRA, CDR2 YSYEKL. CDR3 length: 15 amino acids. The V and J ends lost 3 bases and 2 bases respectively, with 11 bases between them. CDR3 sequence (DNA): TGCGCCAGCAGCCATGTACAGGGAGCTGGAAACACCATATATTTT. It is translated as CASSHVQGAGNTIYF.

The sample holds one count of this clone. The chain is built from TRBV6-5 and TRBJ1-6; TRBD1 aligns across 10 bases. V shed 6 bases, J shed 6 bases, and the junction held 5 bases outside the gene matches. Germline values: CDR1 MNHEY, CDR2 SVGAGI. This CDR3 comprises 15 residues. CDR3 DNA: TGTGCCAGCAGCAGGGACAGGGGCACTAATTCACCCCTCCACTTT. This gives the protein CASSRDRGTNSPLHF.

The chain employs TRBV28 and TRBJ1-2, with a possible D match to TRBD1 (6 bases). CDR1 and CDR2 from the germline V gene are MDHEN and SYDVKM. This CDR3 spans 13 amino acids. The germline V and J ends were trimmed by 3 bases and 4 bases, with 9 bases remaining between them. The CDR3 region is CASSFGGPYGYTF. In nucleotides, the CDR3 is TGTGCCAGCAGTTTCGGGGGGCCCTATGGCTACACCTTC.

A word on this clone: Additional DNA sequences in this sample encode the identical CDR3. The V and J genes are TRBV7-9 and TRBJ2-2, with a weak D call TRBD1 (5 bases). The CDR3 spans 14 residues. V was clipped by 0 bases and J by 4 bases, with 6 bases between them. Germline V lookup: CDR1 SEHNR, CDR2 FQNEAQ (reference sequence). CDR3 loop: CASSLAGRTGELFF. CDR3 DNA sequence: TGTGCCAGCAGCTTAGCGGGGCGCACCGGGGAGCTGTTTTTT.

The V gene is TRBV10-3, the J gene TRBJ1-2; a weak D match, TRBD1 (5 bases). The V gene lost 4 bases and the J gene lost 4 bases, with 19 bases spanning the gap. The germline gives CDR1 ENHRY, CDR2 SYGVKD. The CDR3 extends over 16 amino acids. The CDR3 bases are TGTGCCATCAGTGCCCACTCCGGGAGGGGTAGCTATGGCTACACCTTC. Its protein is CAISAHSGRGSYGYTF.

The V and J genes are TRBV11-2 and TRBJ2-3; 10 nucleotides align to TRBD2. Trimming at V came to 1 base and at J to 3 bases, leaving 1 base not matched to a gene. Per the germline V gene, CDR1 is SGHAT and CDR2 is FQNNGV. The CDR3 covers 15 residues. This chain's CDR3 is CASSLALAGTDTQYF. DNA of the CDR3: TGTGCCAGCAGCTTAGCACTAGCGGGGACAGATACGCAGTATTTT.

This clone occurred once. The rearrangement joins TRBV6-5 to TRBJ1-2, with 7 positions matching TRBD1. Germline V gene data show CDR1 as MNHEY and CDR2 as SVGAGI. V shed 7 bases and J 8 bases; nucleotides not matched to a gene: 16. The CDR3 sequence is 15 residues long. CDR3 region: CASKKEGGGGGGYTF. For the CDR3, the DNA is TGTGCCAGCAAAAAAGAAGGTGGAGGGGGCGGGGGCTACACCTTC.

This sequence joins TRBV7-9 and TRBJ2-1; a weak D match, TRBD2 (5 bases). Deletions cut 5 bases from V and 0 bases from J, with 14 bases between. The CDR3 spans 16 residues. Germline CDR1 is SEHNR and CDR2 is FQNEAQ (reference sequence). For the CDR3, the DNA is TGTGCCAGCAGCGGGAGAGGACTTAGCTCCTACAATGAGCAGTTCTTC. Translation: CASSGRGLSSYNEQFF.

The V gene is TRBV6-6, the J gene TRBJ1-2, with TRBD1 matching 12 bases. CDR1 is MNHNY, CDR2 SVGAGI, per germline (reference sequence). CDR3 size: 14 residues. The trim removed 6 bases at V and 5 bases at J, leaving 4 bases unmatched. The CDR3 coding sequence is TGTGCCAGCAGACCGGGACAGGGGGCTTATGGCTACACCTTC. This translates into CASRPGQGAYGYTF.